The sequence of this T cell receptor (beta chain) was determined in a study of blood T cell repertoires in COVID-19. About the research overall: T cells, B-cell-depleted T cells, or PBMCs supplied cDNA or gDNA.

Germline V gene data show CDR1 as SGDLS and CDR2 as YYNGEE. This CDR3 comprises 15 residues. With 1 base removed from V and 5 bases from J, the gap between germline ends came to 10 bases. TCRdb's table, derived via immunoSEQ multiplex PCR, lists solely in-frame clones and lacks some. The table lists about 220,000 clones, around 88% of them singletons, with 2.5% in the top ten. V usage is TRBV9 and J usage is TRBJ1-6; D gene ambiguous. The TCR comes from a woman aged 40-49 years with acute COVID-19. Sequencing input: PBMCs or T cells enriched from blood (not recorded which). The CDR3 region is CASSVSAVNNSPLHF. The CDR3, as DNA: TGTGCCAGCAGCGTAAGCGCCGTCAATAATTCACCCCTCCACTTT.